Following are 9 T cell receptor beta chains from one sample sequenced in a study of T cells in Graves' hyperthyroidism and ophthalmopathy. RNA transcripts yielded amplified TCR beta CDR3 regions. The TCR CDR3 was amplified in a first-round RT-PCR using the HTBI primer set. One entry per CDR3 protein results from TCRdb running MiXCR on the multiplex PCR reads. This table holds 300,000 or so distinct CDR3 sequences, over 15% found once. The sequencing sample was made of blood. The receptors stem from a man aged 25-45 years with Graves' hyperthyroidism.

This clonotype was counted at least ten times. The V gene is TRBV6-1, the J gene TRBJ2-7; D is uncertain. Deletions cut 2 bases from V and 2 bases from J, with 10 bases between. The CDR3 length is 14 residues. The germline gives CDR1 MNHNS, CDR2 SASEGT. CDR3 amino acids: CASSEFTAPYEQYF. Here the CDR3 DNA reads TGTGCCAGCAGTGAATTTACAGCCCCCTACGAGCAGTACTTC.

Ten or more counts support this clonotype. The V call is TRBV3-1, the J call TRBJ2-1; D is ambiguous. Deletions cut 2 bases from V and 0 bases from J, with 11 bases between. CDR3 size: 16 residues. The germline V gene has CDR1 LGHDT and CDR2 YNNKEL (reference sequence). The CDR3 is CASSQILMSSYNEQFF. The CDR3 DNA is TGTGCCAGCAGCCAAATCTTAATGAGCTCCTACAATGAGCAGTTCTTC.

The CDR3 protein is CAISAGANEQYF. The CDR3 DNA is TGTGCCATCAGTGCCGGGGCTAACGAGCAGTACTTC. The rearrangement links TRBV10-3 to TRBJ2-7, with D possibly being TRBD1 or TRBD2 (5 bases each). V lost 4 bases and J 5 bases, leaving 9 bases between the germline ends. Germline V gene data show CDR1 as ENHRY and CDR2 as SYGVKD. The CDR3 is 12 amino acids.

This clonotype was observed a handful of times. The rearrangement links TRBV7-3 to TRBJ2-7, with TRBD2 identical over 10 bases. J was trimmed by 7 bases and V by 3 bases; bases with no gene match: 3. Germline assignment: CDR1 SGHTA and CDR2 FQGTGA. The length of the CDR3 is 13 residues. This CDR3 is CASSFLAGEEQYF. The CDR3 DNA sequence: TGTGCCAGCAGCTTCCTAGCGGGAGAAGAGCAGTACTTC. Together with reference TRBV7-3 and TRBJ2-7, the CDR3 gives the full variable domain: GAGVSQTPSNKVTEKGKYVELRCDPISGHTALYWYRQSLGQGPEFLIYFQGTGAADDSGLPNDRFFAVRPEGSVSTLKIQRTERGDSAVYLCASSFLAGEEQYFGPGTRLTVT.

This clonotype occurred many times. The genes are TRBV3-1 and TRBJ2-3, with D possibly being TRBD2 (6 bases). V was shortened by 6 bases and J by 6 bases, with 13 bases between the two germline ends. CDR1 LGHDT and CDR2 YNNKEL come from the germline V gene (reference sequence). This CDR3 has 13 residues. CDR3 region: CASSKGLRDTQYF. CDR3 DNA sequence: TGTGCCAGCAGTAAGGGACTCCGGGATACGCAGTATTTT.

The V and J genes are TRBV11-2 and TRBJ2-5; 15 bases agree with TRBD2. The trim removed 5 bases at V and 5 bases at J, leaving 6 bases unmatched. The germline V gene encodes CDR1 SGHAT and CDR2 FQNNGV. This CDR3 is built from 16 residues. The CDR3 DNA is TGTGCCAGCAGCCCGGGACTAGCGGGAGGTTGGGAGACCCAGTACTTC. Its translation is CASSPGLAGGWETQYF.

This clonotype has a count of ten or more. The CDR3 here is CASSLATSTGELFF. CDR3 nucleotides: TGTGCCAGCAGCTTAGCCACCTCCACCGGGGAGCTGTTTTTT. V usage is TRBV11-2 and J usage is TRBJ2-2; D remains unclear. CDR1 and CDR2 (germline): SGHAT, FQNNGV. The CDR3 length is 14 residues. V lost 1 base to trimming and J lost 4 bases, with 7 bases between them. Full variable domain (rest looked up from reference TRBV11-2 and TRBJ2-2): EAGVAQSPRYKIIEKRQSVAFWCNPISGHATLYWYQQILGQGPKLLIQFQNNGVVDDSQLPKDRFSAERLKGVDSTLKIQPAKLEDSAVYLCASSLATSTGELFFGEGSRLTVL.

In this sample, this clonotype turned up many times. The chain employs TRBV7-9 and TRBJ2-5; D possibly corresponds to TRBD1 (6 bases). The CDR3 length is 15 residues. Trimming cost V 5 bases and J 2 bases, with 15 bases left between them. Germline loops: CDR1 SEHNR, CDR2 FQNEAQ (reference sequence). DNA of the CDR3: TGTGCCAGCAGCCCGGACAGAGCACCTCAAGAGACCCAGTACTTC. It translates to CASSPDRAPQETQYF.

V usage is TRBV30 and J usage is TRBJ2-7, with 11 bases lining up with TRBD2. The trim removed 1 base at V and 5 bases at J, leaving 4 bases unmatched. The CDR3 covers 14 residues. Germline lookup yields CDR1 GTSNPN and CDR2 SVGIG (reference sequence). The CDR3, as DNA: TGTGCCTGGAGTGCGACTAGCGGGATGAACGAGCAGTACTTC. As protein: CAWSATSGMNEQYF.